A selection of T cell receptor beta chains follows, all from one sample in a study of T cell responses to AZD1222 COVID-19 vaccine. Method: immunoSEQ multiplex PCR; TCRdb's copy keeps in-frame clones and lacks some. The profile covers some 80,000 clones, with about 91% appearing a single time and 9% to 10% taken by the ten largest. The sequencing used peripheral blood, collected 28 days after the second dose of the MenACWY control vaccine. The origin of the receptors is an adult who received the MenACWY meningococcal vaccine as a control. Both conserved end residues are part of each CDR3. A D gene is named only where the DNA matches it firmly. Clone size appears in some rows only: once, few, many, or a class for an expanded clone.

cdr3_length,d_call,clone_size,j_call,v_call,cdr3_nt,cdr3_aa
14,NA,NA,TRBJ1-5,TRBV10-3,TGTGCCATCAGTAATCAGGATAGCAATCAGCCCCAGCATTTT,CAISNQDSNQPQHF
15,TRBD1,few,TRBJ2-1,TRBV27,TGTGCCAGCAGCCTTGACAGGGGCCTCTACAATGAGCAGTTCTTC,CASSLDRGLYNEQFF
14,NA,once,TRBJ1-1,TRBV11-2,TGTGCCAGCAGCTTAGAGGGAAAAGTCACTGAAGCTTTCTTT,CASSLEGKVTEAFF
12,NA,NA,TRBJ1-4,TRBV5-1,TGCGCCAGCAAGGGGATCGATGAAAAACTGTTTTTT,CASKGIDEKLFF
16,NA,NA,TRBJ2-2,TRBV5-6,TGTGCCAGCAGCTTGGGACCGGGGGAGAACACCGGGGAGCTGTTTTTT,CASSLGPGENTGELFF
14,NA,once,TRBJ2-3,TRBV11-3,TGTGCCAGCAGCCCTCGGTCGGGGGCAGATACGCAGTATTTT,CASSPRSGADTQYF
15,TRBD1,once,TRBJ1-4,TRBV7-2,TGTGCCAGCAGCTGGGGACAGGGGGCGTATGAAAAACTGTTTTTT,CASSWGQGAYEKLFF
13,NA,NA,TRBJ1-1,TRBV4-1,TGCGCCAGCAGCCAATGGCGCCTCGAAGAAGCTTTCTTT,CASSQWRLEEAFF
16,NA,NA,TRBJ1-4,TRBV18,TGTGCCAGCTCACTACCAGGTGTAGCGCAGGATGAAAAACTGTTTTTT,CASSLPGVAQDEKLFF
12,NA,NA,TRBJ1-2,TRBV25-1,TGTGCCAGCAGTGAATCTCTAGAGGGTCATACCTTC,CASSESLEGHTF
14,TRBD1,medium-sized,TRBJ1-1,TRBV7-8,TGTGCCAGCAGCTCCGGGACAGGGGGCTCTGAAGCTTTCTTT,CASSSGTGGSEAFF
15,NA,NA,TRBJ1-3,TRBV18,TGTGCCAGCTCACGCGACGGAAACTCTGGAAACACCATATATTTT,CASSRDGNSGNTIYF
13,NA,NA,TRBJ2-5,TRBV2,TGTGCCAGCCACTACGTGACGGGGGAGACCCAGTACTTC,CASHYVTGETQYF
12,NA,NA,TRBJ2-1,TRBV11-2,TGTGCCAGCAGCGTCGATGGGAATGAGCAGTTCTTC,CASSVDGNEQFF
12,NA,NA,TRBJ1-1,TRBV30,TGTGCCTGGATAAGGGAGGACACTGAAGCTTTCTTT,CAWIREDTEAFF
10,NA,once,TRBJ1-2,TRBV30,TGTGCCTGGAGTGTAAATGGCTACACCTTC,CAWSVNGYTF
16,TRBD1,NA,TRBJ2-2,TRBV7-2,TGTGCCAGCAGCTCCGGACAGGACGGCGGCACCGGGGAGCTGTTTTTT,CASSSGQDGGTGELFF
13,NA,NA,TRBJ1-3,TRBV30,TGTGCCTGCTACGGGAACCTTGGAAACACCATATATTTT,CACYGNLGNTIYF
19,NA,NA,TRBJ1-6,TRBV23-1,TGCGCCAGCAGTCAGTGCCGGACGGTTACCCGCTCCTATAATTCACCCCTCCACTTT,CASSQCRTVTRSYNSPLHF
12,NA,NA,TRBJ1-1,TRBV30,TGTGCCTGGACTAGGGGGAACACTGAAGCTTTCTTT,CAWTRGNTEAFF
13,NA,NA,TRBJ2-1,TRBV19,TGTGCCAGTACCAAACCGGGGGGCTATGAGCAGTTCTTC,CASTKPGGYEQFF
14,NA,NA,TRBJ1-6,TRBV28,TGTGCCAGCCTCAGGGGCTCCTATAATTCACCCCTCCACTTT,CASLRGSYNSPLHF
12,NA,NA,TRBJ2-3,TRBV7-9,TGTGCCAGCAGCCAATCCTCCGATACGCAGTATTTT,CASSQSSDTQYF
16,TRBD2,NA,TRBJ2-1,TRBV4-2,TGTGCCAGCAGCCAAGAAGCGGGGGGGTCCTACAATGAGCAGTTCTTC,CASSQEAGGSYNEQFF
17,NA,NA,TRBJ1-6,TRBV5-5,TGTGCCAGCAGCTTGGAGGGGGGGGGCTCCTATAATTCACCCCTCCACTTT,CASSLEGGGSYNSPLHF
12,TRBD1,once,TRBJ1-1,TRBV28,TGTGCCAGCAGCCAACAGGGGGGTGAAGCTTTCTTT,CASSQQGGEAFF
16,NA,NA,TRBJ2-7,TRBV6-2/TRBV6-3,TGTGCCAGCAGCACCACGCGGGCAGCCTTCTCCTACGAGCAGTACTTC,CASSTTRAAFSYEQYF
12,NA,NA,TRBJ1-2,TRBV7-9,TGTGCCAGCAGCGTGCGAGACTATGGCTACACCTTC,CASSVRDYGYTF
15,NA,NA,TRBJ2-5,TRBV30,TGTGCCTGGAGTGTAAGGGGGGGCGGCCAAGAGACCCAGTACTTC,CAWSVRGGGQETQYF